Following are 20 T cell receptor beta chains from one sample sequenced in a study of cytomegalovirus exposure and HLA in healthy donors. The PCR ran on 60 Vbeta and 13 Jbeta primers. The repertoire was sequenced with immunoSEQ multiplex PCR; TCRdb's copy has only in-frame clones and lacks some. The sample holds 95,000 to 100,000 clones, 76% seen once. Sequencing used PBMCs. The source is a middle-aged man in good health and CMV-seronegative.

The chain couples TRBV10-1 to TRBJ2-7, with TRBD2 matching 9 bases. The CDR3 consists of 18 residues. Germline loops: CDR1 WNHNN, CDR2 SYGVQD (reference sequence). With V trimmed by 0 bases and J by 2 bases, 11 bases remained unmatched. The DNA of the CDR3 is TGCGCCAGCAGTGAGTCACCGGGTCTAGCGGGGAAAACCTACGAGCAGTACTTC. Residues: CASSESPGLAGKTYEQYF.

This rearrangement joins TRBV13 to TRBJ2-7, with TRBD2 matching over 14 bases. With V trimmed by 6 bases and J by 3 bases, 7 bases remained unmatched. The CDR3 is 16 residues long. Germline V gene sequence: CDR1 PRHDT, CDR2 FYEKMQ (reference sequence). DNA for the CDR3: TGTGCCAGCAGTCGGACTAGCGGGGGGCCCGTCTACGAGCAGTACTTC. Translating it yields CASSRTSGGPVYEQYF.

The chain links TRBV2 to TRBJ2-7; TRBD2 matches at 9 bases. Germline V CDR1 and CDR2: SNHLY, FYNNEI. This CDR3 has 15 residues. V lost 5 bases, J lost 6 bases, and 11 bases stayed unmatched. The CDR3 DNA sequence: TGTGCCAGCAGTCCGCTGGGGCGGGAGGGTGGCGAGCAGTACTTC. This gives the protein CASSPLGREGGEQYF.

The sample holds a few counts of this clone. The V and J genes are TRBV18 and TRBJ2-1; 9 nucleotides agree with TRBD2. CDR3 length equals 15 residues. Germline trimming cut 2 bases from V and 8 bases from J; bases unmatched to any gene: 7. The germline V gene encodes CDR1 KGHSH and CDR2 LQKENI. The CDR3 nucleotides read TGTGCCAGCTCACCAGGCGGGAGGGCCAACTATGAGCAGTTCTTC. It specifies CASSPGGRANYEQFF.

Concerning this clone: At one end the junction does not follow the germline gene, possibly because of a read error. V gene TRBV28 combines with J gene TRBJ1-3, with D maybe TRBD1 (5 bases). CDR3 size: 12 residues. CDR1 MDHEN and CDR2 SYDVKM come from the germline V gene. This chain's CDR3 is CASSLTGNTTYF. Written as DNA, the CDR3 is TGTGCCAGCAGTTTAACAGGAAACACCACATATTTT.

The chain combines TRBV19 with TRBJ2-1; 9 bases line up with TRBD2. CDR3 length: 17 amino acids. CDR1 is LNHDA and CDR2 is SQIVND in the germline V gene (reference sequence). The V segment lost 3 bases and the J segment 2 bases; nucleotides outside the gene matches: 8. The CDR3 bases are TGTGCCAGTAGTATCCCTAGCGGGATTAGGACCTACAATGAGCAGTTCTTC. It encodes CASSIPSGIRTYNEQFF.

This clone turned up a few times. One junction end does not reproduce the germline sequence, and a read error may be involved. DNA of the CDR3: TGTTCCAGCAGCCACACTAGCGGGGGGGCTAACGAGCAGTACTTC. Protein sequence: CSSSHTSGGANEQYF. This chain links TRBV7-9 with TRBJ2-7; 13 bases match TRBD2. The CDR3 extends over 15 amino acids. Germline loops: CDR1 SEHNR, CDR2 FQNEAQ (reference sequence).

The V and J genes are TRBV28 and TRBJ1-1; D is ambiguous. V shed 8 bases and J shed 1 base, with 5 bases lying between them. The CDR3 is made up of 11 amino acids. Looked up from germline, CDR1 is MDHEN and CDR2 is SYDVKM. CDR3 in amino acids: CASFGNTEAFF. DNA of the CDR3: TGTGCCAGCTTCGGGAACACTGAAGCTTTCTTT.

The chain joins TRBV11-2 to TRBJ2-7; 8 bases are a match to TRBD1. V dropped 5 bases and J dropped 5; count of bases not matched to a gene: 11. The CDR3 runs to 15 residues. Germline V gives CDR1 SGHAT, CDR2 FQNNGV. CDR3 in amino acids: CASSPRDRRVNEQYF. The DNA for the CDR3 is TGTGCCAGCAGCCCCCGGGACAGGAGGGTGAACGAGCAGTACTTC.

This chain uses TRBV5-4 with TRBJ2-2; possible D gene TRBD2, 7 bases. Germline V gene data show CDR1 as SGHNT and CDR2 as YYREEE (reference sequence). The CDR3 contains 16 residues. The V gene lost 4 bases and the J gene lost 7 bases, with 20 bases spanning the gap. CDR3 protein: CASSPRGGARHGELFF. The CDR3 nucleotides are TGTGCCAGCAGCCCAAGGGGGGGGGCGCGTCACGGGGAGCTGTTTTTT.

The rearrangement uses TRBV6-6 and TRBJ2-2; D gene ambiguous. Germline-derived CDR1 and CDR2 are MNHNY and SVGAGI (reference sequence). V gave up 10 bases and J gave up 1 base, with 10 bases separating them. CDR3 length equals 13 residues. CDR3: CATLTQNTGELFF. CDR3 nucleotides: TGTGCCACCCTGACACAGAACACCGGGGAGCTGTTTTTT.

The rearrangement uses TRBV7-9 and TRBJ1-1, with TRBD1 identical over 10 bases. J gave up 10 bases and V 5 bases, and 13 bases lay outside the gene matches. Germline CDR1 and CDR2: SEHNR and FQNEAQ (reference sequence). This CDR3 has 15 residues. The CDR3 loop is CASSQGTGATMRAFF. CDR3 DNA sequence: TGTGCCAGCAGCCAAGGGACAGGGGCTACCATGAGAGCTTTCTTT.

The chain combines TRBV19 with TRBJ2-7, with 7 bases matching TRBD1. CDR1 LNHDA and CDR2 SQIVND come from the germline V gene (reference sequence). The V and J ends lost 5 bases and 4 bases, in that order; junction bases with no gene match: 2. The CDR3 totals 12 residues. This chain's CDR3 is CASSATGYEQYF. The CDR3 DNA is TGTGCCAGTAGTGCGACAGGGTACGAGCAGTACTTC.

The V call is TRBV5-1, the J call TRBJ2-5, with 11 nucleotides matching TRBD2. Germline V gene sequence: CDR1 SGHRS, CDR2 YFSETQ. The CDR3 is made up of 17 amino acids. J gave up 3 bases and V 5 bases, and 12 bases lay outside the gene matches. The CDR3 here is CASRLSTSGGWEETQYF. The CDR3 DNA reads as TGCGCCAGCAGACTTTCAACTAGCGGGGGCTGGGAAGAGACCCAGTACTTC. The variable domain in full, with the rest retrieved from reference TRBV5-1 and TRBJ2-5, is KAGVTQTPRYLIKTRGQQVTLSCSPISGHRSVSWYQQTPGQGLQFLFEYFSETQRNKGNFPGRFSGRQFSNSRSEMNVSTLELGDSALYLCASRLSTSGGWEETQYFGPGTRLLVL.

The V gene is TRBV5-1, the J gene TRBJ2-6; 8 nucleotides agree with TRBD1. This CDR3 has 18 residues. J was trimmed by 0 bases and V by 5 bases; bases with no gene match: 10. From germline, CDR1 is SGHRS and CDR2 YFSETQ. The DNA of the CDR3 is TGCGCCAGCAGTGGGGACAGGACGCTTCGCTCTGGGGCCAACGTCCTGACTTTC. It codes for CASSGDRTLRSGANVLTF.

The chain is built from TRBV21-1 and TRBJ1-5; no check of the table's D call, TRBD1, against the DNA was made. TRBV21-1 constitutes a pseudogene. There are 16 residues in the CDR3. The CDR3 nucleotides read TGTGCCAGCGGCCTAGAACGACAGGGGCACAATCAGCCCCAGCATTTT. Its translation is CASGLERQGHNQPQHF.

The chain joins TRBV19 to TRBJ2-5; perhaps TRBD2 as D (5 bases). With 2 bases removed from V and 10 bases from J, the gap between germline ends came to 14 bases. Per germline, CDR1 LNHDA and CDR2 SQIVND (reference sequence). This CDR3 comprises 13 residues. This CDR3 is CASSIKGSGGQYF. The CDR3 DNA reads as TGTGCCAGTAGTATAAAGGGTTCCGGAGGCCAGTACTTC.

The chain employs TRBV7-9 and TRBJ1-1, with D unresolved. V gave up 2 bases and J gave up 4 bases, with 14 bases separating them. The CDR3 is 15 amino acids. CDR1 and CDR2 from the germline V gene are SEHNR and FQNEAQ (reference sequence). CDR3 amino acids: CASSLKVIGSTEAFF. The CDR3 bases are TGTGCCAGCAGCTTAAAGGTCATAGGGAGCACTGAAGCTTTCTTT.

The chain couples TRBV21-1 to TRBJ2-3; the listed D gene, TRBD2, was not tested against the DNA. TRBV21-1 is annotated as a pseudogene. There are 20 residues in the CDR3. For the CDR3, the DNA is TGTGCCAGCAGCTCACAGGGGACACTAGCGGGAGGGCCGGGGACAGATACGCAGTATTTT. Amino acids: CASSSQGTLAGGPGTDTQYF.

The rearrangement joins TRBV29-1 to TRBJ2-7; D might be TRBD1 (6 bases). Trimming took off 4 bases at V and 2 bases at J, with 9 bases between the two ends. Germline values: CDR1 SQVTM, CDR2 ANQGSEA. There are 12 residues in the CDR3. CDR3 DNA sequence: TGCAGCGTTGTTACAGGGCCCTACGAGCAGTACTTC. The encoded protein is CSVVTGPYEQYF.